Sequencing of this T cell receptor (beta chain) was carried out in a study of cytomegalovirus exposure and HLA in healthy donors. Study conclusions and caveats: HLA alleles were associated with 15,000 to 20,000 TCR beta sequences in a later analysis at 0.05 false discovery rate.

Of note for this clone: Its antigen is unknown.

PCR involved 60 Vbeta and 13 Jbeta primers. Clones were sequenced by immunoSEQ multiplex PCR, and TCRdb holds only the in-frame ones, with some missing. In the table there are under 130,000 clones, roughly 79% of which are singletons. The ends were cut back, 4 bases at V and 2 bases at J, with 10 bases in the middle. Germline V CDR1 and CDR2: SGHDT, YYEEEE. The CDR3 is 14 amino acids. The receptor's source is a male donor in good health and CMV-seronegative. The sequencing sample was made of PBMCs. V is TRBV5-6 and J is TRBJ2-4, with a possible D match to TRBD1 (6 bases). The CDR3 bases are TGTGCCAGCAGCGAAAGGGGGTCCAAAAACATTCAGTACTTC. Encoded protein: CASSERGSKNIQYF.